This T cell receptor (beta chain) emerged from a study of shared clonotypes between healthy human individuals. Germline V gives CDR1 SNHLY, CDR2 FYNNEI. This CDR3 is 15 amino acids long. V lost 3 bases to trimming and J lost 9 bases, with 19 bases between them. Assay used: immunoSEQ multiplex PCR; TCRdb lists only in-frame clones, some missing. The sample records about 490,000 clones, approximately 80% being singletons. The specimen sequenced was PBMCs. This chain uses TRBV2 with TRBJ2-3, with D perhaps matching TRBD1 or TRBD2 (6 bases each). This receptor was obtained from a woman aged 40-49 years in good health. Some clones in this sample may be carry-over from other donors' samples. The CDR3 loop is CASSEIGGGSYTQYF. The CDR3 DNA reads TGTGCCAGCAGTGAGATAGGAGGGGGTTCATACACGCAGTATTTT.